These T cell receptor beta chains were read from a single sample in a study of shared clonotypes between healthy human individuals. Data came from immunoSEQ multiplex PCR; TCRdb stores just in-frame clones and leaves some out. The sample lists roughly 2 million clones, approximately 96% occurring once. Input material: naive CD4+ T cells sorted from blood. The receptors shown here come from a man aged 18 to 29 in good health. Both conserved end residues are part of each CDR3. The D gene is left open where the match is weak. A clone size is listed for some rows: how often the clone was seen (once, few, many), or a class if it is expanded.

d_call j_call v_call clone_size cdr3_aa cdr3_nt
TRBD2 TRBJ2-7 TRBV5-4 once CASSSKAGAPYEQYF TGTGCCAGCAGCTCGAAAGCGGGAGCACCATACGAGCAGTACTTC
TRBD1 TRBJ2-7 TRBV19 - CASGQGPVYEQYF TGTGCCAGTGGACAGGGGCCGGTCTACGAGCAGTACTTC
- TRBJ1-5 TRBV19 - CASRLGGQGQPQHF TGTGCCAGTAGGTTGGGGGGGCAAGGTCAGCCCCAGCATTTT
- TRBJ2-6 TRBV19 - CASSIQAGANVLTF TGTGCCAGTAGTATACAGGCTGGGGCCAACGTCCTGACTTTC
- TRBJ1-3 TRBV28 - CASSLSGYGNTIYF TGTGCCAGCAGTTTATCAGGGTATGGAAACACCATATATTTT
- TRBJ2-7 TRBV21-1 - CASSRDRSYEQYF TGTGCCAGCAGCCGGGACAGATCCTACGAGCAGTACTTC
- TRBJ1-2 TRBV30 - CAWSVIRGGGYTF TGTGCCTGGAGTGTAATACGGGGGGGTGGCTACACCTTC
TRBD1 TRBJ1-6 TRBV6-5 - CASSPQGGIGSPLHF TGTGCCAGCAGCCCCCAGGGGGGGATAGGCTCACCCCTCCACTTT
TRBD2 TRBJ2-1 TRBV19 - CASQPGLASYNEQFF TGTGCCAGTCAGCCGGGACTAGCCTCCTACAATGAGCAGTTCTTC
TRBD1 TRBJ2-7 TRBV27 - CASSFQTGSPYEQYF TGTGCCAGCAGTTTCCAGACAGGGTCTCCCTACGAGCAGTACTTC
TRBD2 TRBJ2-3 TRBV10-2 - CASRAGGSTDTQYF TGCGCCAGCAGAGCGGGAGGGAGCACAGATACGCAGTATTTT
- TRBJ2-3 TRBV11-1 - CASSFMRTDTQYF TGTGCCAGCAGCTTTATGCGGACTGATACGCAGTATTTT
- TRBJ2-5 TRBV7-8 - CASSLVPNPFQETQYF TGTGCCAGCAGCTTAGTGCCCAATCCTTTCCAAGAGACCCAGTACTTC
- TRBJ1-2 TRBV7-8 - CASSLGLFSGYTF TGTGCCAGCAGCTTAGGCCTTTTCAGCGGCTACACCTTC
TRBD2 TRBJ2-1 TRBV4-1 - CASSQATSGINNEQFF TGCGCCAGCAGCCAAGCCACTAGCGGGATTAACAATGAGCAGTTCTTC
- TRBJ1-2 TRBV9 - CASSVDNYGYTF TGTGCCAGCAGCGTAGATAACTATGGCTACACCTTC
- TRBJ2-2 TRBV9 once CASSVDLLRDNENTGELFF TGTGCCAGCAGCGTAGATTTGCTTCGGGACAACGAAAACACCGGGGAGCTGTTTTTT
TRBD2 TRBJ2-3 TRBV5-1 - CASRLAGRDTQYF TGCGCCAGCAGGCTAGCGGGCAGAGATACGCAGTATTTT
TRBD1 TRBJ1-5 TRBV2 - CASSRDRDDNQPQHF TGTGCCAGCAGTAGGGACAGGGACGACAATCAGCCCCAGCATTTT
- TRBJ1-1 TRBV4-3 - CASSQKTGGTEAFF TGCGCCAGCAGCCAGAAGACTGGAGGGACTGAAGCTTTCTTT
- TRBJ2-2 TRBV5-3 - CARSLVGRENTGELFF TGTGCCAGAAGCTTGGTGGGCAGGGAGAACACCGGGGAGCTGTTTTTT
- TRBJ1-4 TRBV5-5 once CASSLGLIGLVEKLFF TGTGCCAGCAGCCTAGGTCTGATCGGGCTTGTTGAAAAACTGTTTTTT
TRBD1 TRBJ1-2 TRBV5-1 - CASVPAGGTYYGYTF TGCGCCAGCGTACCCGCAGGGGGCACTTACTATGGCTACACCTTC
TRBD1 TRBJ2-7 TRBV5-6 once CASSPGQGAYEQYF TGTGCCAGCAGTCCGGGACAGGGGGCTTACGAGCAGTACTTC
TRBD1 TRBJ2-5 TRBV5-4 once CASSFGTGAGETQYF TGTGCCAGCAGCTTTGGGACAGGGGCTGGGGAGACCCAGTACTTC
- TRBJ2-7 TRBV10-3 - CAINPTTDEQYF TGTGCCATCAACCCTACGACGGATGAGCAGTACTTC
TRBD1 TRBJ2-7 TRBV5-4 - CASSSNRGSDYEQYF TGTGCCAGCAGCTCAAACAGGGGTTCGGACTACGAGCAGTACTTC
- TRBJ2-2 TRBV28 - CASSLFPGANTGELFF TGTGCCAGCAGTTTATTTCCGGGGGCCAACACCGGGGAGCTGTTTTTT
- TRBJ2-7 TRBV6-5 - CASSPTAAYEQYF TGTGCCAGCAGTCCGACAGCCGCCTACGAGCAGTACTTC
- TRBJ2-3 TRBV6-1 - CASSPGREDTQYF TGTGCCAGCAGTCCAGGCAGGGAAGATACGCAGTATTTT
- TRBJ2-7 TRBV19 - CASSISTGTAYEQYF TGTGCCAGTAGTATAAGTACAGGGACCGCCTACGAGCAGTACTTC
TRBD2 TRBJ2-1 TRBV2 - CASSDRGVKGNEQFF TGTGCCAGCAGTGACCGGGGGGTGAAGGGCAATGAGCAGTTCTTC
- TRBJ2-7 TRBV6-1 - CASSDVGSYEQYF TGTGCCAGCAGTGATGTGGGCTCCTACGAGCAGTACTTC
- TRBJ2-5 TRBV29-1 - CSVVGRVGQETQYF TGCAGCGTTGTTGGCAGGGTGGGCCAAGAGACCCAGTACTTC
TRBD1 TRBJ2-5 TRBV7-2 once CASSGGQGPPETQYF TGTGCCAGCAGCGGGGGACAGGGCCCTCCAGAGACCCAGTACTTC
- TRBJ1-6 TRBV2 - CASSDERRSSYNSPLHF TGTGCCAGCAGTGATGAGAGACGGAGCTCCTATAATTCACCCCTCCACTTT
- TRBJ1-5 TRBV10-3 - CATQGDGQPQHF TGTGCCACCCAGGGAGATGGACAGCCCCAGCATTTT
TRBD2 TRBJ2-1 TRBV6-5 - CASSPAGGTYNEQFF TGTGCCAGCAGCCCAGCGGGAGGAACGTACAATGAGCAGTTCTTC
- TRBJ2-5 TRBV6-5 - CASRRGTGETQYF TGTGCCAGCAGACGGGGGACCGGGGAGACCCAGTACTTC
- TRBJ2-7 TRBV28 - CASSLGWRGTGASYEQYF TGTGCCAGCAGTTTGGGGTGGCGTGGAACCGGTGCCTCCTACGAGCAGTACTTC